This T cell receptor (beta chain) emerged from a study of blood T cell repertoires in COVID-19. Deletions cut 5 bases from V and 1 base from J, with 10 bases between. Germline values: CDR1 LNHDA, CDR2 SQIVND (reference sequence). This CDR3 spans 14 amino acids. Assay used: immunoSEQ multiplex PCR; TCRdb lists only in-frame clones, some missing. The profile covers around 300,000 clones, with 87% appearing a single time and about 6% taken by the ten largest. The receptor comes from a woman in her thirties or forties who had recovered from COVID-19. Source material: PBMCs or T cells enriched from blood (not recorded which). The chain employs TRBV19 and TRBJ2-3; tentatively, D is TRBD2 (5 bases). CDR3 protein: CASSSWGGTDTQYF. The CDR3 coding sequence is TGTGCCAGTAGTTCGTGGGGAGGCACAGATACGCAGTATTTT.